The 23 T cell receptor beta chains given below trace back to one sample, sequenced in a study of T cell changes during pregnancy in multiple sclerosis. The table came from immunoSEQ multiplex PCR; TCRdb's copy has only in-frame clones and leaves some out. The table has about 100,000 clones, about nine tenths seen once. The specimen comprised peripheral blood, sampled after pregnancy. These receptors all come from a female donor with multiple sclerosis, enrolled in a pregnancy study.

The rearrangement links TRBV4-3 to TRBJ1-1; tentatively, D is TRBD1 (6 bases). The CDR3 runs to 14 residues. Germline assignment: CDR1 LGHNA and CDR2 YSLEER. Deletions cut 0 bases from V and 5 bases from J, with 10 bases between. The CDR3 DNA is TGCGCCAGCAGCCAAGACTACAGGGAGACTGAAGCTTTCTTT. This codes for CASSQDYRETEAFF.

The chain combines TRBV5-1 with TRBJ1-1; 8 nucleotides align to TRBD1. CDR3 length: 14 residues. V gave up 4 bases and J gave up 1 base; unmatched junction bases: 3. From germline, CDR1 is SGHRS and CDR2 YFSETQ. Here the CDR3 reads CASSHTGGNTEAFF. CDR3 bases: TGCGCCAGCAGCCATACAGGGGGGAACACTGAAGCTTTCTTT.

The CDR3 nucleotides are TGCAGCGTTGATGGTGCAGCGTCCCAAGAGACCCAGTACTTC. It encodes CSVDGAASQETQYF. V gene TRBV29-1 combines with J gene TRBJ2-5; D remains unclear. The germline V gene has CDR1 SQVTM and CDR2 ANQGSEA. The CDR3 covers 14 residues. The V end lost 3 bases, the J end lost 1 base, and 12 bases lay between the germline ends.

J is TRBJ1-6 and V is TRBV10-3, with a possible D match to TRBD1 (5 bases). The CDR3 extends over 15 amino acids. Germline V gene sequence: CDR1 ENHRY, CDR2 SYGVKD. The V gene lost 2 bases and the J gene lost 9 bases, with 14 bases spanning the gap. CDR3 coding DNA: TGTGCCATCAGTGAGCTGGACGCAACAGGTTCACCCCTCCACTTT. This encodes CAISELDATGSPLHF.

The genes are TRBV19 and TRBJ2-7; tentatively, D is TRBD1 (5 bases). Trimming left V 4 bases short and J 7 bases short, with 14 bases between. The CDR3 is made up of 13 amino acids. From germline, CDR1 is LNHDA and CDR2 SQIVND (reference sequence). The DNA for the CDR3 is TGTGCCAGTAGTACGGCAGGGCCGGGTGAGCAGTACTTC. Amino acid sequence: CASSTAGPGEQYF.

This chain connects TRBV7-3 to TRBJ1-2, with 10 bases lining up with TRBD1. Germline loops: CDR1 SGHTA, CDR2 FQGTGA. Trimming at V came to 5 bases and at J to 8 bases, leaving 5 bases not matched to a gene. This CDR3 spans 13 amino acids. The DNA for the CDR3 is TGTGCCAGCAGCCGACAGACAGGGGGCGGCTACACCTTC. The encoded protein is CASSRQTGGGYTF.

The chain employs TRBV18 and TRBJ1-6; no definite D call. This CDR3 spans 14 amino acids. The ends were cut back, 1 base at V and 7 bases at J, with 8 bases in the middle. CDR1 is KGHSH and CDR2 is LQKENI in the germline V gene. The CDR3 protein is CASSPQGGNSPLHF. In DNA form, the CDR3 reads TGTGCCAGCTCACCACAGGGAGGGAATTCACCCCTCCACTTT.

This chain uses TRBV30 with TRBJ1-3; D not certain. The CDR3 loop spans 15 amino acids. Looked up from germline, CDR1 is GTSNPN and CDR2 is SVGIG (reference sequence). Trimming removed 5 bases from V and 2 bases from J, with 16 bases in between. The CDR3 bases are TGTGCCTGGGGGCCGGACTCTGTCCCTGGAAACACCATATATTTT. This codes for CAWGPDSVPGNTIYF.

The rearrangement links TRBV19 to TRBJ1-1; D unclear. The ends were cut back, 5 bases at V and 0 bases at J, with 10 bases in the middle. CDR1 LNHDA and CDR2 SQIVND come from the germline V gene (reference sequence). The CDR3 length is 14 residues. CDR3 bases: TGTGCCAGTAGTCGCATTGCTATGAACACTGAAGCTTTCTTT. Protein: CASSRIAMNTEAFF.

The V call is TRBV7-9, the J call TRBJ2-7; no definite D call. The CDR3 runs 15 residues. Trimming cost V 5 bases and J 3 bases, with 17 bases left between them. Germline-derived CDR1 and CDR2 are SEHNR and FQNEAQ (reference sequence). CDR3 in DNA: TGTGCCAGCAGCCGCATCCTCGAAGAGTTCTACGAGCAGTACTTC. Translated, it gives CASSRILEEFYEQYF.

The CDR3 nucleotides read TGTGCCAGCAGTTCACAGGGGAATGAGCAGTTCTTC. Amino acid sequence: CASSSQGNEQFF. The chain recombines TRBV28 with TRBJ2-1, with TRBD1 matching 7 bases. In germline, CDR1 is MDHEN, CDR2 SYDVKM. The V gene end was trimmed by 4 bases and the J gene end by 7 bases; junction bases not matched to a gene: 1. This CDR3 has 12 amino acids.

The chain combines TRBV7-3 with TRBJ2-2; 7 nucleotides line up with TRBD2. Germline trimming cut 3 bases from V and 6 bases from J; bases unmatched to any gene: 13. The CDR3 totals 17 residues. CDR1 is SGHTA, CDR2 FQGTGA, per germline. The CDR3 here is CASSLLRLAQSPGELFF. DNA of the CDR3: TGTGCCAGCAGCTTGCTCCGACTAGCTCAGAGCCCCGGGGAGCTGTTTTTT.

This chain links TRBV9 with TRBJ1-3; 9 nucleotides line up with TRBD1. The CDR3 runs 18 residues. The germline gives CDR1 SGDLS, CDR2 YYNGEE. Unmatched junction bases numbered 16, after V lost 2 bases and J lost 7 bases. CDR3 sequence reads: CASSVGTGTGSLMNTIYF. CDR3 DNA sequence: TGTGCCAGCAGCGTGGGCACCGGGACAGGGTCGTTGATGAACACCATATATTTT.

The CDR3 sequence is CASSDGDRAPGYTF. The CDR3 DNA follows: TGTGCCAGCAGTGATGGGGACAGGGCACCTGGCTACACCTTC. V gene TRBV2 combines with J gene TRBJ1-2; 9 bases fit TRBD1. Germline assignment: CDR1 SNHLY and CDR2 FYNNEI. Trimming cost V 3 bases and J 7 bases; bases outside gene matches: 6. CDR3 size: 14 residues. The full variable domain, with the rest looked up from reference TRBV2 and TRBJ1-2, is EPEVTQTPSHQVTQMGQEVILRCVPISNHLYFYWYRQILGQKVEFLVSFYNNEISEKSEIFDDQFSVERPDGSNFTLKIRSTKLEDSAMYFCASSDGDRAPGYTFGSGTRLTVV.

The rearrangement links TRBV6-4 to TRBJ2-7; 13 bases fit TRBD2. In germline, CDR1 is MRHNA, CDR2 SNTAGT. The CDR3 consists of 18 residues. Germline trimming cut 7 bases from V and 2 bases from J; bases unmatched to any gene: 14. CDR3 bases: TGTGCCAGCAATCGCAGTGGACTAGCGGGGGCACAACCCTACGAGCAGTACTTC. This encodes CASNRSGLAGAQPYEQYF.

The chain couples TRBV29-1 to TRBJ2-1, with a possible D match to TRBD1 (6 bases). Germline CDR1 SQVTM, CDR2 ANQGSEA. V dropped 6 bases and J dropped 7 bases, with 16 bases sitting between them. CDR3 length equals 13 residues. The CDR3 DNA follows: TGCAGCGTGGATCCTACAGGGACGAATGAGCAGTTCTTC. It is translated as CSVDPTGTNEQFF.

A few counts support this clone. The V gene is TRBV27, the J gene TRBJ1-1; D not certain. The V gene's germline CDR1 is MNHEY and CDR2 SMNVEV (reference sequence). The CDR3 spans 14 residues. The V end was cut by 2 bases, the J end by 4 bases, with 11 bases between. CDR3 bases: TGTGCCAGCAGTTTAAAGACTGGAAGCACTGAAGCTTTCTTT. Translating it yields CASSLKTGSTEAFF.

The CDR3 coding sequence is TGTGCCTGGAGTGTACAGGGGGAGACCCAGTACTTC. Translated: CAWSVQGETQYF. The rearrangement joins TRBV30 to TRBJ2-5, with TRBD1 matching over 7 bases. V trimming: 0 bases; J trimming: 5 bases; junction bases outside the gene matches: 0. Germline V lookup: CDR1 GTSNPN, CDR2 SVGIG (reference sequence). The CDR3 runs to 12 residues.

The chain is built from TRBV7-9 and TRBJ2-7, with D maybe TRBD1 (5 bases). CDR1 is SEHNR, CDR2 FQNEAQ, per germline (reference sequence). Trimming shortened V by 0 bases and J by 4 bases, and 13 bases separated the two germline ends. The length of the CDR3 is 15 residues. This chain's CDR3 is CASSLATLRGYEQYF. The CDR3 coding sequence is TGTGCCAGCAGCTTAGCGACCCTAAGGGGTTACGAGCAGTACTTC. The variable domain in full, completed from reference TRBV7-9 and TRBJ2-7, reads DTGVSQNPRHKITKRGQNVTFRCDPISEHNRLYWYRQTLGQGPEFLTYFQNEAQLEKSRLLSDRFSAERPKGSFSTLEIQRTEQGDSAMYLCASSLATLRGYEQYFGPGTRLTVT.

V gene TRBV6-1 combines with J gene TRBJ1-1; 10 nucleotides agree with TRBD1. Germline-derived CDR1 and CDR2 are MNHNS and SASEGT. V trimming: 5 bases; J trimming: 4 bases; junction bases outside the gene matches: 4. The CDR3 length is 14 residues. CDR3 protein: CASSPRTGGTEAFF. CDR3 nucleotide sequence: TGTGCCAGCAGTCCCCGGACAGGGGGCACTGAAGCTTTCTTT.

This rearrangement joins TRBV21-1 to TRBJ1-2; the D call TRBD1 from the table was never checked on the DNA. TRBV21-1 is shown as a pseudogene. The CDR3 has 15 residues. Written as DNA, the CDR3 is TGTGCCAGCAGCAAAGTAGGGGCCCCTGCCAATGGCTACACCTTC. Translation: CASSKVGAPANGYTF.

This clone was recorded a few times. The chain is built from TRBV6-6 and TRBJ2-7; 9 nucleotides agree with TRBD1. Per the germline V gene, CDR1 is MNHNY and CDR2 is SVGAGI (reference sequence). The CDR3 extends over 14 amino acids. Trimming took 7 bases from V and 6 from J; bases not matched to a gene: 10. This CDR3 is CASTSGQGKGEQYF. Here the CDR3 DNA reads TGTGCCAGCACCTCGGGACAGGGAAAGGGCGAGCAGTACTTC.

This chain uses TRBV11-2 with TRBJ2-1; TRBD2 matches at 11 bases. Germline lookup yields CDR1 SGHAT and CDR2 FQNNGV. J was trimmed by 9 bases and V by 1 base; bases with no gene match: 5. The CDR3 has 15 residues. In nucleotides, the CDR3 is TGTGCCAGCAGCTTAGCGGCTAGCGGGAGGACTGAGCAGTTCTTC. Its protein product is CASSLAASGRTEQFF. The full variable domain, with the rest looked up from reference TRBV11-2 and TRBJ2-1, is EAGVAQSPRYKIIEKRQSVAFWCNPISGHATLYWYQQILGQGPKLLIQFQNNGVVDDSQLPKDRFSAERLKGVDSTLKIQPAKLEDSAVYLCASSLAASGRTEQFFGPGTRLTVL.